The present TCR beta chain was sequenced within a study of regulatory T cells in long-lasting Graves disease. General study points: Persistent disease exhibited a predilection for TRBV28, TRBJ1-2 and TRBJ2-5. Among the persistent patients, approximately 2,900 public clonotypes were shared, more than the 950 to 1,000 shared among new patients.

Indicated time point: newly diagnosed GD, antithyroid drugs for less than 3 months. Extracted RNA from PBMCs served as the source of the TCR library. The TCR beta library used iRepertoire HTBI primers with Arm-PCR amplification of CDR3. TCRdb processed the multiplex PCR reads anew with MiXCR; each CDR3 protein has one entry. The sample holds around 400,000 distinct CDR3 sequences, approximately 16% seen once. The CDR3 runs to 13 residues. The germline gives CDR1 MGHRA, CDR2 YSYEKL. This clonotype appeared many times. Antigen specificity is unknown. The same specimen was also included in a second study, on T cells in Graves' hyperthyroidism and ophthalmopathy.

This sequence was found in a woman in her 40s with Graves disease. This chain joins TRBV4-1 and TRBJ2-5, with D unclear. The J call may be faulty, since TRBJ2-1 better matches the DNA end. Sequencing used peripheral blood mononuclear cells (PBMCs), obtained at new diagnosis, from a patient treated with antithyroid drugs. CDR3 sequence: CASSQGGGYEQFF. For the CDR3, the DNA is TGCGCCAGCAGCCAAGGTGGCGGATATGAGCAGTTCTTC.